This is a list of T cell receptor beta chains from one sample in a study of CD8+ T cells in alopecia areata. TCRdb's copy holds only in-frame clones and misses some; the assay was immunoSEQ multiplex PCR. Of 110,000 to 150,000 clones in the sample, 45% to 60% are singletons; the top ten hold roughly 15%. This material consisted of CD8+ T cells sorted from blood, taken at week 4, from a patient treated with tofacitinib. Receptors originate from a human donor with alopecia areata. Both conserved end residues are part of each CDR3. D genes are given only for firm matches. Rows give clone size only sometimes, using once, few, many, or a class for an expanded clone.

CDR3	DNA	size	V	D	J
CASSMDMNTEAFF	TGTGCCAGTAGTATGGATATGAACACTGAAGCTTTCTTT	few	TRBV19	NA	TRBJ1-1
CASRGGGGEQYF	TGTGCCAGCCGAGGGGGCGGAGGCGAGCAGTACTTC	NA	TRBV9	TRBD1	TRBJ2-7
CASSSESPLGGVNTGELFF	TGCGCCAGCAGCTCTGAAAGTCCCCTGGGCGGGGTAAACACCGGGGAGCTGTTTTTT	NA	TRBV5-1	NA	TRBJ2-2
CASSPSTSGGVYEQYF	TGTGCCAGCAGCCCGTCGACTAGCGGGGGTGTCTACGAGCAGTACTTC	few	TRBV5-4	TRBD2	TRBJ2-7
CASSQESSATGELFF	TGCGCCAGCAGCCAAGAGAGCTCGGCAACCGGGGAGCTGTTTTTT	once	TRBV4-1	NA	TRBJ2-2
CASSSTGDSYEQYF	TGTGCCAGCAGCTCAACAGGGGACTCCTACGAGCAGTACTTC	NA	TRBV27	TRBD1	TRBJ2-7
CASSWELTGNYGYTF	TGTGCCAGCAGCTGGGAACTCACAGGGAACTATGGCTACACCTTC	NA	TRBV13	NA	TRBJ1-2
CSVGPTGGRNTEAFF	TGCAGCGTGGGCCCGACAGGGGGACGGAACACTGAAGCTTTCTTT	few	TRBV29-1	TRBD1	TRBJ1-1
CASSPPQGTEAFF	TGTGCCAGCTCACCACCCCAGGGCACTGAAGCTTTCTTT	NA	TRBV18	NA	TRBJ1-1
CASSARDPGTGELFF	TGTGCCAGCAGTGCTCGGGACCCCGGAACCGGGGAGCTGTTTTTT	few	TRBV6-4	NA	TRBJ2-2
CAISEGREQYF	TGTGCCATCAGTGAGGGAAGGGAGCAGTACTTC	NA	TRBV10-3	NA	TRBJ2-7
CASSHRYSYNEQFF	TGTGCCAGCAGTCACAGGTACTCCTACAATGAGCAGTTCTTC	NA	TRBV6-5	NA	TRBJ2-1
CSVEGGVNGYTF	TGCAGCGTTGAAGGGGGAGTGAACGGCTACACCTTC	NA	TRBV29-1	NA	TRBJ1-2
CASSPGRANEKLFF	TGTGCCAGCAGCCCAGGGCGGGCTAATGAAAAACTGTTTTTT	NA	TRBV6-5	NA	TRBJ1-4
CASSHPRTAGSYEQYF	TGTGCCAGCAGCCACCCACGGACTGCCGGGTCCTACGAGCAGTACTTC	NA	TRBV7-9	NA	TRBJ2-7
CATSSGIAYEQYF	TGTGCCACCAGCTCGGGGATCGCCTACGAGCAGTACTTC	once	TRBV15	NA	TRBJ2-7